Listed below are T cell receptor beta chains from one sample, sequenced in a study of cytomegalovirus exposure and HLA in healthy donors. The table came from immunoSEQ multiplex PCR; TCRdb's copy has only in-frame clones and leaves some out. The sample holds about 130,000 clones, approximately 92% seen once. The sample comprised PBMCs. These receptors originate from a woman younger than 35 in good health and CMV-seronegative. The CDR3 runs from the conserved cysteine through the conserved F or W. D genes are given only for firm matches. Size tells how often a clone was seen (once, few, many) or the class of an expanded clone, and some rows leave it out.

clone size | D gene | J gene | V gene | CDR3 protein | CDR3 DNA
NA | NA | TRBJ2-1 | TRBV11-2 | CASRPPSAYYNEQFF | TGTGCCAGCAGACCTCCAAGCGCCTACTACAATGAGCAGTTCTTC
NA | TRBD2 | TRBJ2-3 | TRBV28 | CASSLASGGVTDTQYF | TGTGCCAGCAGTTTAGCTAGCGGGGGTGTCACAGATACGCAGTATTTT
NA | NA | TRBJ2-7 | TRBV7-9 | CASSLAGFF | TGTGCCAGCAGCTTAGCGGGCTTCTTC
NA | TRBD2 | TRBJ2-2 | TRBV4-3 | CASGKTSGRTGELFF | TGCGCCAGCGGGAAGACTAGCGGGAGAACCGGGGAGCTGTTTTTT
NA | TRBD1 | TRBJ1-1 | TRBV2 | CASKSTGGRTEAFF | TGTGCCAGCAAATCGACAGGGGGTAGAACTGAAGCTTTCTTT
NA | NA | TRBJ2-1 | TRBV6-6 | CASSPPTSSPNEQFF | TGTGCCAGCAGCCCCCCGACTAGTAGCCCCAATGAGCAGTTCTTC
NA | TRBD2 | TRBJ2-7 | TRBV11-2 | CASSLTSVAYEQYF | TGTGCCAGCAGCCTTACTAGCGTAGCCTACGAGCAGTACTTC
NA | TRBD1 | TRBJ1-5 | TRBV30 | CAWSRDRGDYSNQPQHF | TGTGCCTGGAGTCGGGACAGGGGCGATTATAGCAATCAGCCCCAGCATTTT
NA | NA | TRBJ1-1 | TRBV30 | CAWSVKGLGTEAFF | TGTGCCTGGAGTGTGAAGGGGCTTGGCACTGAAGCTTTCTTT
NA | TRBD2 | TRBJ2-2 | TRBV19 | CASSTRVAGGRRNGELFF | TGTGCCAGTAGTACCCGGGTAGCGGGAGGGAGAAGGAACGGGGAGCTGTTTTTT
NA | TRBD1 | TRBJ1-1 | TRBV6-6 | CASSGQVKEAFF | TGTGCCAGCAGCGGACAGGTTAAGGAAGCTTTCTTT
NA | NA | TRBJ2-5 | TRBV11-2 | CASSFSGTQYF | TGTGCCAGCAGCTTCTCCGGGACCCAGTACTTC
NA | TRBD1 | TRBJ1-5 | TRBV27 | CASSFGGQGGQPQHF | TGTGCCAGCAGTTTCGGGGGACAGGGCGGTCAGCCCCAGCATTTT
NA | NA | TRBJ1-4 | TRBV7-6 | CASTRGRERSNEKLFF | TGTGCCAGCACAAGAGGCAGGGAAAGATCTAATGAAAAACTGTTTTTT
once | TRBD1 | TRBJ2-1 | TRBV6-6 | CASSWGQGQVSNEQFF | TGTGCCAGCAGTTGGGGTCAAGGACAGGTTTCAAATGAGCAGTTCTTC
NA | TRBD1 | TRBJ1-4 | TRBV7-2 | CASSSDPQGLGYLFF | TGTGCCAGCAGCTCTGACCCACAGGGGCTGGGTTATCTGTTTTTT
NA | TRBD1 | TRBJ2-7 | TRBV15 | CATSREGQGSYEQYF | TGTGCCACCAGCAGAGAGGGACAGGGTTCCTACGAGCAGTACTTC
NA | TRBD2 | TRBJ2-1 | TRBV5-6 | CASSPISGGIYEQFF | TGTGCCAGCAGCCCTATTAGCGGGGGGATCTATGAGCAGTTCTTC
NA | NA | TRBJ2-2 | TRBV9 | CASSVSVITVTGELFF | TGTGCCAGCAGCGTATCCGTGATAACTGTCACCGGGGAGCTGTTTTTT
few | TRBD1 | TRBJ2-7 | TRBV7-9 | CASSPRGLLDEQYF | TGTGCCAGCAGCCCTAGGGGGCTCCTAGACGAGCAGTACTTC
NA | NA | TRBJ1-5 | TRBV6-5 | CATPKGAQHF | TGTGCCACCCCAAAGGGAGCCCAGCATTTT
NA | NA | TRBJ1-1 | TRBV11-1 | CASSRWEGRMTFF | TGTGCCAGCAGCCGCTGGGAGGGGAGAATGACTTTCTTT
NA | TRBD1 | TRBJ1-3 | TRBV7-9 | CASSGTGGSGNTIYF | TGTGCCAGCAGCGGGACAGGGGGATCGGGAAACACCATATATTTT
NA | TRBD1 | TRBJ2-1 | TRBV25-1 | CASSEMAGGDEQFF | TGTGCCAGCAGTGAAATGGCAGGGGGTGATGAGCAGTTCTTC
NA | TRBD2 | TRBJ2-1 | TRBV11-3 | CASSPPGGFLYNEQFF | TGTGCCAGCAGCCCCCCGGGAGGGTTCCTCTACAATGAGCAGTTCTTC
NA | TRBD1 | TRBJ2-7 | TRBV18 | CASSPYRGSYEQYF | TGTGCCAGCTCGCCTTACAGGGGTTCCTACGAGCAGTACTTC
NA | TRBD2 | TRBJ2-1 | TRBV14 | CASSQTWPGTSGFSSYNEQFF | TGTGCCAGCAGCCAAACTTGGCCCGGGACTAGCGGATTTAGCTCCTACAATGAGCAGTTCTTC
NA | NA | TRBJ2-1 | TRBV4-2 | CASSQDFRGWDEQFF | TGTGCCAGCAGCCAAGACTTCCGGGGTTGGGATGAGCAGTTCTTC
NA | TRBD2 | TRBJ2-1 | TRBV28 | CASSTPGTSGDNEQFF | TGTGCCAGCAGTACTCCGGGGACTAGCGGAGACAATGAGCAGTTCTTC
NA | NA | TRBJ1-2 | TRBV28 | CASSLTSWHGYTF | TGTGCCAGCAGCCTGACATCTTGGCATGGCTACACCTTC
NA | TRBD1 | TRBJ1-1 | TRBV19 | CASKGQGVTEAFF | TGTGCCAGTAAAGGACAGGGAGTCACTGAAGCTTTCTTT
NA | TRBD1 | TRBJ2-7 | TRBV7-9 | CASSWTGTGGAYEQYF | TGTGCCAGCAGCTGGACCGGGACAGGGGGCGCGTACGAGCAGTACTTC
NA | NA | TRBJ1-2 | TRBV7-8 | CASSPSQGFTGLPFGYTF | TGTGCCAGCAGCCCAAGTCAAGGGTTTACAGGGCTCCCCTTCGGCTACACCTTC
NA | TRBD2 | TRBJ2-5 | TRBV6-6 | CASDNSNSGRMKTQYF | TGTGCCAGCGACAATTCGAATAGCGGGAGGATGAAGACCCAGTACTTC
NA | NA | TRBJ2-7 | TRBV6-6 | CASSYVASYEQYF | TGTGCCAGCAGTTACGTGGCCTCCTACGAGCAGTACTTC